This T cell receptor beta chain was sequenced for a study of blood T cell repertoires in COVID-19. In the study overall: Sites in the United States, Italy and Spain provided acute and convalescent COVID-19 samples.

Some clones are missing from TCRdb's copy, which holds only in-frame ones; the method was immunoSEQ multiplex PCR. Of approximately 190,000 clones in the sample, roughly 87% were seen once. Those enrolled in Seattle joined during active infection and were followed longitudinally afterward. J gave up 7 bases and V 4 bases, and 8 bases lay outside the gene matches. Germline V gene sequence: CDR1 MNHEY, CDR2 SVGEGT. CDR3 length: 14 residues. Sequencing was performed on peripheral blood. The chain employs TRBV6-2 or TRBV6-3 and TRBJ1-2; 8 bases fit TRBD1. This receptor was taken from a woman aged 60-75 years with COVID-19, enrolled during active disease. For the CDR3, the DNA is TGTGCCAGCAGTTCCCGGACAGGGAGGATTGGCTACACCTTC. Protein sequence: CASSSRTGRIGYTF.